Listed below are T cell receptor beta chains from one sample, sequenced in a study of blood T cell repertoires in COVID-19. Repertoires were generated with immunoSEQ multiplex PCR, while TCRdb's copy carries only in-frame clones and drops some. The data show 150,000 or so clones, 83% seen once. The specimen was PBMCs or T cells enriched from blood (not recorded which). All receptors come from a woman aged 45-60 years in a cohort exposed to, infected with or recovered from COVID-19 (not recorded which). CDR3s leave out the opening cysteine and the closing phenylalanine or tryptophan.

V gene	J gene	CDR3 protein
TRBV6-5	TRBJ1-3	ASSYSSATSGNTIY
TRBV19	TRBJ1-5	ASSIVGTGRQPQH
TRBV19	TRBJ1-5	ASSIVLQPQH
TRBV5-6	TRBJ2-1	ASSLPHNNEQF
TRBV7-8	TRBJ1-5	ASSSFEQPQH
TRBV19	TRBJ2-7	ASSMALQANSYEQY
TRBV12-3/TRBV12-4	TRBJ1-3	ASSSVGNTIY
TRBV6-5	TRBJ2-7	ASRPGQGSYEQY
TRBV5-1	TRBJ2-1	ASSLDGGSYNEQF
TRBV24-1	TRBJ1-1	ATSDSGQFEAF
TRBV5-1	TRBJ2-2	ASSSQGPGELF
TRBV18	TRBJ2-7	ASSLTGTSGGDLEQY
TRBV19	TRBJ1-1	ASSSRQGGTEAF
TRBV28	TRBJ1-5	ASTPSGGDNSNQPQH
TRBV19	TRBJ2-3	ASSIGRGSTDTQY
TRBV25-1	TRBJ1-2	ASSDRGGSDGYT
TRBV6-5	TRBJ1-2	ASSLRTAYGYT
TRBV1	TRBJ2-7	TSSQAPYPLTRAYEQY
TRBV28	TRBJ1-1	ASSLGGGGRTEAF
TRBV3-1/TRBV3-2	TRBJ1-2	ASSQASGSNYGYT
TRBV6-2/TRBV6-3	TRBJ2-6	ASSNLDRGSTGANVLT
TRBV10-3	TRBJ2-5	AIAREKETQY
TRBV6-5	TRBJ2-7	ASSTRFNEYEQY
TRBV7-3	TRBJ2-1	ASSLIAGQGRLNEQF
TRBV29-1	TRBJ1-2	SVVPGQLRLANYGYT
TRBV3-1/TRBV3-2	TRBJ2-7	ASSQEDNEQY
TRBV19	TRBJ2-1	ASSGGGLPLGNEQF